These T cell receptor beta chains were read from a single sample in a study of CXCR3-negative and CXCR3-positive naive CD8 T cells. Using the 5' RACE reads, TCRdb records one entry per CDR3 protein without DNA. The sample table sets out about 57,000 distinct CDR3 sequences. Sequenced input: memory CD8+ T cells from blood. The receptors stem from a human donor in good health. Some clones in this sample may be carry-over from other donors' samples. The CDR3 runs from the conserved cysteine through the conserved F or W.

TRBJ1-1 TRBV6-1 CASSEKAREGTEAFF
TRBJ2-3 TRBV20-1 CSARDRASGDSDTQYF
TRBJ2-2 TRBV11-3 CASSRDIQVTGELFF
TRBJ2-1 TRBV3-1 CASSQLVGGESSYNEQFF
TRBJ2-2 TRBV6-2/TRBV6-3 CASRTPLAGETGELFF
TRBJ2-2 TRBV24-1 CATSDFRENTGELFF
TRBJ2-7 TRBV7-9 CASSPIPDSYEQYF
TRBJ2-1 TRBV29-1 CSVVEEYNEQFF
TRBJ2-3 TRBV6-1 CASSEAEEGADTQYF
TRBJ1-1 TRBV7-9 CASSLGREYTEAFF
TRBJ2-7 TRBV28 CASSLAGNYEQYF
TRBJ2-1 TRBV6-2/TRBV6-3 CASSTWDRGRDNEQFF
TRBJ2-1 TRBV6-6 CASSKRESSYNEQFF
TRBJ1-1 TRBV5-6 CASSLVGTVDEAFF
TRBJ2-7 TRBV28 CASSSLDEQYF
TRBJ2-1 TRBV20-1 CSARDLESRVNEQFF
TRBJ2-1 TRBV29-1 CSVLAGELAYNEQFF
TRBJ2-1 TRBV10-3 CAISDRGQGADEQFF
TRBJ2-3 TRBV5-1 CASSGGEGWADTQYF
TRBJ2-1 TRBV18 CASSPAGAAYNEQFF
TRBJ1-2 TRBV20-1 CSASNQAHSGGYTF
TRBJ2-7 TRBV29-1 CSAWGSSYEQYF
TRBJ2-1 TRBV6-2/TRBV6-3 CASSNTNPTTFGGLMYEQFF
TRBJ1-5 TRBV7-9 CASSLDSSNQPQHF
TRBJ1-5 TRBV7-9 CASSYGELNQPQHF
TRBJ2-7 TRBV7-3 CASSLKGLADSYEQYF
TRBJ1-6 TRBV6-5 CASRAYRGSPLHF
TRBJ1-5 TRBV7-9 CASSLGPGQPQHF
TRBJ2-3 TRBV29-1 CSVYSDGNTDTQYF
TRBJ2-7 TRBV25-1 CASQLAGGIYEQYF
TRBJ2-7 TRBV9 CASSVEGTLAGVFDEQYF
TRBJ2-5 TRBV29-1 CSVEGPETETQYF
TRBJ2-5 TRBV5-1 CASSLDQIIAETQYF
TRBJ2-1 TRBV28 CASLGLAGGNEQFF
TRBJ2-5 TRBV12-3/TRBV12-4 CASSFERSETQYF
TRBJ1-1 TRBV18 CASSPPDNPEAFF
TRBJ2-7 TRBV4-1 CASSQAYEQYF
TRBJ1-2 TRBV29-1 CSVANSDRWENYGYTF
TRBJ1-2 TRBV28 CASSWDRGPGYTF
TRBJ1-1 TRBV14 CASSQGVHLEAFF
TRBJ2-7 TRBV20-1 CSARKLESGYEQYF
TRBJ1-1 TRBV5-1 CASSFGLTALNTEAFF
TRBJ1-1 TRBV7-9 CASTLGSAPEAFF
TRBJ2-3 TRBV5-5 CASSSGGASTDTQYF
TRBJ2-1 TRBV21-1 CASSKGFDEQFF
TRBJ2-7 TRBV12-3/TRBV12-4 CASGGLADEQYF
TRBJ1-1 TRBV4-1 CASSQEVLQEAFF
TRBJ1-1 TRBV6-2/TRBV6-3 CASSYMDVGTEAFF
TRBJ1-6 TRBV28 CATAAGNSPLHF
TRBJ1-1 TRBV6-6 CASSPWAGEGPRNTEAFF
TRBJ1-2 TRBV20-1 CSARDRGETGYGYTF
TRBJ2-1 TRBV29-1 CSVTVSYNEQFF